Following are 20 T cell receptor beta chains from one sample sequenced in a study of cytomegalovirus exposure and HLA in healthy donors. The PCR contained 60 Vbeta and 13 Jbeta primers. The protocol was immunoSEQ multiplex PCR, while the TCRdb copy is restricted to in-frame clones and leaves out a portion. The table lists 100,000 to 150,000 clones, roughly 75% of them singletons, with 0.95% to 1.5% in the top ten. The sequencing sample was made of PBMCs. These receptors were taken from a female donor in good health and CMV-seronegative.

As DNA, the CDR3 is TGTGCCAGCAGCTTACTTTCCCCCCTCGGGAATGAGCAGTTCTTC. As protein: CASSLLSPLGNEQFF. The V gene is TRBV11-1, the J gene TRBJ2-1; D is uncertain. Germline CDR1 is SGHAT and CDR2 is FQDESV (reference sequence). Between the trimmed V and J ends, which lost 2 bases and 7 bases, there was a span of 15 bases. CDR3 size: 15 residues.

CDR3 sequence reads: CASSPALGTLNTEAFF. The CDR3 nucleotides are TGTGCCAGCAGCCCAGCCCTCGGGACATTGAACACTGAAGCTTTCTTT. The V and J genes are TRBV11-2 and TRBJ1-1, with D possibly TRBD1 on 6 matching bases. The CDR3 covers 16 residues. V gave up 5 bases and J gave up 0 bases, with 16 bases separating them. Germline CDR1 and CDR2: SGHAT and FQNNGV.

CDR3 amino acids: CASGPGGNTGELFF. The CDR3 nucleotides are TGTGCCAGCGGACCAGGGGGGAACACCGGGGAGCTGTTTTTT. The V and J genes are TRBV2 and TRBJ2-2; the match to TRBD1 covers 7 bases. Trimming removed 8 bases from V and 1 base from J; junction bases left unmatched: 4. Germline lookup yields CDR1 SNHLY and CDR2 FYNNEI. CDR3 size: 14 residues.

The chain recombines TRBV2 with TRBJ2-7, with 8 bases aligning to TRBD1. Germline V CDR1 and CDR2: SNHLY, FYNNEI. The V gene end was trimmed by 5 bases and the J gene end by 2 bases; junction bases not matched to a gene: 8. This CDR3 is 15 amino acids long. DNA of the CDR3: TGTGCCAGCAGTAAAGACAGGGGAGGAACCTACGAGCAGTACTTC. This encodes CASSKDRGGTYEQYF.

The sample holds one count of this clone. Other DNA sequences within the sample encode an identical CDR3. For the CDR3, the DNA is TGTGCCAGCAGCTTAACAGGGTTCTACGAGCAGTACTTC. Protein product: CASSLTGFYEQYF. This chain connects TRBV7-8 to TRBJ2-7; tentative D call: TRBD1 (6 bases). Trimming cost V 2 bases and J 3 bases, with 8 bases left between them. The germline gives CDR1 SGHVS, CDR2 FQNEAQ. The CDR3 spans 13 residues.

The chain is built from TRBV6-1 and TRBJ2-5; 7 positions match TRBD1. The CDR3 consists of 15 residues. V shed 6 bases and J 4 bases; nucleotides not matched to a gene: 11. CDR1 and CDR2 (germline): MNHNS, SASEGT. The CDR3: CASRVLDRQGETQYF. CDR3 coding DNA: TGTGCCAGCAGGGTATTGGACAGGCAGGGAGAGACCCAGTACTTC.

The V gene is TRBV18, the J gene TRBJ2-7; 11 bases map to TRBD2. CDR1 is KGHSH, CDR2 LQKENI, per germline. This CDR3 comprises 18 residues. The J segment lost 4 bases and the V segment lost 2 bases, leaving 13 bases of the junction unmatched. For the CDR3, the DNA is TGTGCCAGCTCACCAAAAAGAATAGCGGGGGGGCCAGTATACGAGCAGTACTTC. This gives the protein CASSPKRIAGGPVYEQYF.

Only one count was recorded for this clone. This sequence joins TRBV6-1 and TRBJ2-7, with D possibly matching TRBD1 (5 bases). This CDR3 spans 14 amino acids. Germline V gene lookup returns CDR1 MNHNS and CDR2 SASEGT. Trimming pared 3 bases from V and 6 bases from J, leaving 15 bases between. The CDR3 reads CASSDGRELGEQYF. The CDR3 DNA reads TGTGCCAGCAGTGATGGCAGGGAATTGGGCGAGCAGTACTTC.

This clone was counted a single time. The V gene is TRBV5-1, the J gene TRBJ2-1; TRBD2 agrees at 13 bases. Looked up from germline, CDR1 is SGHRS and CDR2 is YFSETQ. This CDR3 has 17 residues. J was trimmed by 4 bases and V by 4 bases; bases with no gene match: 8. The CDR3 reads CASSIGLAGARYNEQFF. CDR3 nucleotide sequence: TGCGCCAGCAGCATAGGACTAGCGGGAGCACGGTACAATGAGCAGTTCTTC.

The rearrangement links TRBV6-1 to TRBJ2-7, with 9 nucleotides matching TRBD2. The CDR3 spans 16 residues. Losses at the gene ends were 2 bases for V and 3 bases for J; bases not matched to a gene: 8. Germline assignment: CDR1 MNHNS and CDR2 SASEGT. The CDR3 protein is CASSEIVRRGGYEQYF. The CDR3 nucleotides read TGTGCCAGCAGTGAAATCGTTAGGCGGGGGGGCTACGAGCAGTACTTC.

The CDR3 here is CASSLPGALGTEAFF. The CDR3 DNA sequence: TGTGCCAGCAGCTTACCAGGGGCCCTGGGGACTGAAGCTTTCTTT. The V gene is TRBV7-9, the J gene TRBJ1-1; tentatively, D is TRBD1 (6 bases). This CDR3 region has 15 residues. In germline, CDR1 is SEHNR, CDR2 FQNEAQ (reference sequence). V gave up 2 bases and J gave up 5 bases, with 15 bases separating them.

This clone was seen once. The junction does not match germline at one end; this may be a read error. The chain uses TRBV7-7 and TRBJ2-5; possible D gene TRBD2, 6 bases. The CDR3 runs to 13 residues. Looked up from germline, CDR1 is SSHAT and CDR2 is FNYEAQ (reference sequence). This CDR3 is CASSPGTQGTQYF. The CDR3 nucleotides are TGTGCCAGCAGCCCCGGGACTCAAGGGACCCAGTACTTC.

This clone was detected a few times. The chain couples TRBV2 to TRBJ1-1; no firm D call. The CDR3 is 13 amino acids. From germline, CDR1 is SNHLY and CDR2 FYNNEI. With 7 bases removed from V and 4 bases from J, the gap between germline ends came to 13 bases. In DNA, the CDR3 is TGTGCCAGCACCGTGGTGGAGAGCACTGAAGCTTTCTTT. It is translated as CASTVVESTEAFF.

This clone appeared once. CDR3 in DNA: TGTGCCAGCAGTTACACCAGGGGCTTTTATGGCTACACCTTC. Protein product: CASSYTRGFYGYTF. J is TRBJ1-2 and V is TRBV27; tentatively, D is TRBD1 (6 bases). Germline lookup yields CDR1 MNHEY and CDR2 SMNVEV (reference sequence). The CDR3 is 14 residues long. The germline V and J ends were trimmed by 4 bases and 5 bases, with 14 bases remaining between them.

This chain joins TRBV29-1 and TRBJ2-7; 9 nucleotides agree with TRBD1. Germline assignment: CDR1 SQVTM and CDR2 ANQGSEA. The CDR3 spans 15 residues. Unmatched junction bases numbered 6, after V lost 2 bases and J lost 1 base. CDR3 coding DNA: TGCAGCGTTGAAATTCGGACAGGGGAGTCCTACGAGCAGTACTTC. This translates into CSVEIRTGESYEQYF.

In DNA form, the CDR3 reads TGTGCCAGCAGCTTAGGGGAAGGGGTCTACGAGCAGTACTTC. It encodes CASSLGEGVYEQYF. The gene calls are TRBV5-4 and TRBJ2-7; D is perhaps TRBD1 (5 bases). V was cut by 2 bases and J by 3 bases, with 12 bases left in between. This CDR3 comprises 14 residues. Per germline, CDR1 SGHNT and CDR2 YYREEE (reference sequence).

The V gene is TRBV6-6, the J gene TRBJ2-1, with 9 bases that match TRBD2. The germline gives CDR1 MNHNY, CDR2 SVGAGI (reference sequence). Trimming removed 4 bases from V and 5 bases from J; junction bases left unmatched: 6. The CDR3 totals 15 residues. CDR3 coding DNA: TGTGCCAGCAGTTTTAGCGGGAGTGGTAACAATGAGCAGTTCTTC. The encoded protein is CASSFSGSGNNEQFF.

The chain uses TRBV11-2 and TRBJ2-5; D possibly corresponds to TRBD2 (7 bases). CDR1 and CDR2 from the germline V gene are SGHAT and FQNNGV. V lost 1 base to trimming and J lost 5 bases, with 11 bases between them. CDR3 size: 14 residues. Written as DNA, the CDR3 is TGTGCCAGCAGCTTAGGCCGGGGGGCGGAGACCCAGTACTTC. It encodes CASSLGRGAETQYF.

This clone was picked up one time. This chain links TRBV15 with TRBJ1-5, with D perhaps matching TRBD1 (6 bases). This CDR3 has 15 amino acids. Trimming cost V 2 bases and J 1 base, with 9 bases left between them. CDR1 and CDR2 from the germline V gene are LNHNV and YYDKDF (reference sequence). The CDR3 nucleotides are TGTGCCACCAGCAGACACACAGGGAGCAATCAGCCCCAGCATTTT. Encoded protein: CATSRHTGSNQPQHF.

This chain links TRBV7-2 with TRBJ2-3; no reliable D call. V was clipped by 0 bases and J by 0 bases, with 4 bases between them. This CDR3 is built from 14 residues. Per the germline V gene, CDR1 is SGHTA and CDR2 is FQGNSA. CDR3 protein: CASSLAPSTDTQYF. The DNA for the CDR3 is TGTGCCAGCAGCTTAGCCCCTAGCACAGATACGCAGTATTTT.